The rows below give T cell receptor beta chains drawn from one sample of a study of breast tumors, draining lymph nodes, adjacent tissues. TCRdb re-derived calls from the multiplex PCR reads in MiXCR, one entry per CDR3 protein. The table lists over 200,000 distinct CDR3 sequences, about 30% of them singletons. Sequencing was performed on axillary lymph node tissue. The receptors originated from a female donor with breast cancer. Some clones in this sample may be carry-over from other donors' samples. CDR3s include the opening cysteine and the closing phenylalanine or tryptophan. Fields, in order: clone size, D gene, V gene, J gene, CDR3 DNA, CDR3 protein. D genes are given only for firm matches. A row's size may be missing; if present it is once, few, many or a size class.

many	.	TRBV30	TRBJ1-4	TGTGCCTGGAGCGCGGGGAGGGATGAAAAACTGTTTTTT	CAWSAGRDEKLFF
many	.	TRBV5-8	TRBJ2-5	TGTGCCAGCAGCGCTCCACAGGCAGGGGGGGAGACCCAGTACTTC	CASSAPQAGGETQYF
many	.	TRBV28	TRBJ1-6	TGTGCCAGCACCCTAATCCGACAGGCGAGCTCCTATAATTCACCCCTCCACTTT	CASTLIRQASSYNSPLHF
many	.	TRBV20-1	TRBJ2-7	TGCAGTGCTTCGGGCAGGGCCTACGAGCAGTACTTC	CSASGRAYEQYF
.	.	TRBV29-1	TRBJ1-2	TGCAGCGGTACACAGGGAAGAGGCTACACCTTC	CSGTQGRGYTF
many	.	TRBV29-1	TRBJ2-1	TGCAGCGTAATAGCGAAGTACAATGAGCAGTTCTTC	CSVIAKYNEQFF
.	TRBD1	TRBV10-2	TRBJ1-6	TGCGCCAGCAGTCAGGGGGCACTGGGGTCACCCCTCCACTTT	CASSQGALGSPLHF
many	.	TRBV24-1	TRBJ1-5	TGTGCCACCAGTGATCAAAATCAGCCCCAGCATTTT	CATSDQNQPQHF
many	.	TRBV4-2	TRBJ2-1	TGTGCCAGCAGCCAAGAGTCGTCGCTCCTCAAGCTCTTC	CASSQESSLLKLF
many	.	TRBV5-1	TRBJ2-5	TGCGCCAGCAGCTGGGGGGTCTGGCAGGGGTCGGGAGAGACCCAGTACTTC	CASSWGVWQGSGETQYF
few	.	TRBV18	TRBJ2-3	TGTGCCAGCTCACCCGTCGACACGTCTAGCACAGATACGCAGTATTTT	CASSPVDTSSTDTQYF
.	.	TRBV2	TRBJ2-1	TGTGCCACCCAACTAGGTATCAATGGGCAGTTCTTC	CATQLGINGQFF
many	TRBD2	TRBV7-9	TRBJ2-5	TGTGCCAGCAGTAAAACCCCTTTTTCGGGAGGAGAGACCCAGTACTTC	CASSKTPFSGGETQYF
.	TRBD2	TRBV6-1	TRBJ2-3	TGTGCCAGCACCGGACTAGAGAGCACAGATACGCAGTATTTT	CASTGLESTDTQYF
many	.	TRBV30	TRBJ2-3	TGTGCCTGGAGTGTGGCAAGAGGAGATACGCAGTATTTT	CAWSVARGDTQYF
many	.	TRBV20-1	TRBJ2-3	TGCAGTTGGGGACTCACAGATACGCAGTATTTT	CSWGLTDTQYF
many	.	TRBV7-8	TRBJ2-3	TGTGCCAGCAGCTTAAGGCGGCTAGCAGATACGCAGTATTTT	CASSLRRLADTQYF
once	TRBD2	TRBV5-1	TRBJ2-1	TGTGCCAGCAGCTTGGACCCACGCGGGAGGAATTTAGGTGAGCAGTTCTTC	CASSLDPRGRNLGEQFF
.	.	TRBV6-6	TRBJ1-2	TGTGCCCGCAGTCATGGCCTTAACTATGGCTACACCTTC	CARSHGLNYGYTF
.	.	TRBV10-1	TRBJ2-1	TGCGCCAGCAGTGATGGGACTGGCTACAATGAGCAGTTCTTC	CASSDGTGYNEQFF
few	.	TRBV9	TRBJ1-1	TGTGCCAGCAGCGCAGAGAGCCCCGATTGGGGCACTGAAGCTTTCTTT	CASSAESPDWGTEAFF
many	.	TRBV5-6	TRBJ2-5	TGTGCCAGCAGCTTTGGACGGACCCGGGAGACCCAGTACTTC	CASSFGRTRETQYF
many	.	TRBV14	TRBJ2-2	TGTGCCAGCAGCCCCTCATGGGGGGAGCTGTTTTTT	CASSPSWGELFF
.	TRBD1	TRBV5-5	TRBJ2-7	TGTGCCAGCAGCTTGATGGACAGGGGGCCGGAGCAGTACTTC	CASSLMDRGPEQYF
many	TRBD2	TRBV5-1	TRBJ2-7	TGCGCCAGCCGGCCGGGACTAATCTTCTACGAGCAGTACTTC	CASRPGLIFYEQYF
.	.	TRBV20-1	TRBJ2-5	TGCAGTGCGATCCGGGGCGTAAAAGAGACCCAGTACTTC	CSAIRGVKETQYF
many	TRBD2	TRBV5-6	TRBJ2-3	TGTGCCAGCAGCCTCCGGGGGGGTCCGCAGTATTTT	CASSLRGGPQYF
many	.	TRBV3-1	TRBJ1-2	TGTGCCAGCAGCCAAGATTGGGGGCGCGGCTACACCTTC	CASSQDWGRGYTF
many	.	TRBV7-9	TRBJ2-7	TGTGCCAGCAGCTTAGCGGGGGGATTTCCATACGAGCAGTACTTC	CASSLAGGFPYEQYF
many	TRBD1	TRBV20-1	TRBJ1-1	TGCAGTGCTACAGGGGGCACTGAAGCTTTCTTT	CSATGGTEAFF
many	TRBD2	TRBV7-6	TRBJ2-7	TGTGCCAGCAGCCTAGCGGGAAGCTCCTACGAGCAGTACTTC	CASSLAGSSYEQYF
many	.	TRBV19	TRBJ2-1	TGTGCCAGTACCCCTAGGCGGAGTTTATACAATGAGCAGTTCTTC	CASTPRRSLYNEQFF
few	TRBD2	TRBV25-1	TRBJ2-1	TGTGCCACGACTAGCGGGATGAATGAGCAGTTCTTC	CATTSGMNEQFF
.	.	TRBV7-9	TRBJ2-3	TGTGCCAGCAGCCCAGGGGACGGAGCAATAGATACGCAGTATTTT	CASSPGDGAIDTQYF
many	.	TRBV20-1	TRBJ2-7	TGCAGTGCTAGAGTTACAGCCAACCGGCAGTACTTC	CSARVTANRQYF
many	.	TRBV6-6	TRBJ2-5	TGTGCCAGCCGCACCGGGCGGGTGAGTCAAGAGACCCAGTACTTC	CASRTGRVSQETQYF
many	.	TRBV5-1	TRBJ2-5	TGCGCCAGCAGCTTCCAGGCGGGTCAAGAGACCCAGTACTTC	CASSFQAGQETQYF
many	.	TRBV6-6	TRBJ1-2	TGTGCCAGCAGTCGGGGGGAGGGCTACACCTTC	CASSRGEGYTF
few	.	TRBV6-5	TRBJ2-5	TGTGCCAGCAGTCACTCAGCCCAAGAGACCCAGTACTTC	CASSHSAQETQYF
many	.	TRBV27	TRBJ1-2	TGTGCCAGCAGTTTTTCTCAAACAGGCAACTATGGCTACACCTTC	CASSFSQTGNYGYTF
many	TRBD2	TRBV11-2	TRBJ2-7	TGTGCCAGCAGCTTAGGGGGGGGGACGTACTCCTACGAGCAGTACTTC	CASSLGGGTYSYEQYF
.	TRBD1	TRBV27	TRBJ2-3	TGTGCCAGCAGTCCATATCTGACAGGGCCCAAGAGCACAGATACGCAGTATTTT	CASSPYLTGPKSTDTQYF
.	.	TRBV29-1	TRBJ2-2	TGCAGCGTCAGGGTGGGGGGGGAGCTGTTTTTT	CSVRVGGELFF
many	.	TRBV20-1	TRBJ2-5	TGCAGTGCTAGAGAGCGGGATGGCCAGCCCTACTTC	CSARERDGQPYF
many	.	TRBV9	TRBJ2-1	TGTGCCAGCAGCGCGGGAGATGGGTACAATGAGCAGTTCTTC	CASSAGDGYNEQFF